These 22 T cell receptor beta chains were sequenced from one sample in a study of T cell therapy after organ transplantation. The antigens these receptors bind are not known. Sequenced by immunoSEQ multiplex PCR; TCRdb stores in-frame clones only, minus some. This table holds nearly 20,000 clones, around 81% found once. The time point is: 4-8 weeks after completion of therapy. The material sequenced was CD8+ T cells from blood, taken after autologous CMV-specific T cell therapy. These TCRs come from a human patient who had received a solid organ transplant and had CMV disease. A subset of T cells may come from the graft donor.

J is TRBJ2-3 and V is TRBV9, with TRBD2 matching 11 bases. This CDR3 spans 15 amino acids. Germline assignment: CDR1 SGDLS and CDR2 YYNGEE. The J segment lost 5 bases and the V segment lost 0 bases, leaving 2 bases of the junction unmatched. DNA of the CDR3: TGTGCCAGCAGCGTAGTAGCGGGAGGGGGAGATACGCAGTATTTT. Encoded protein: CASSVVAGGGDTQYF. Supplemented by reference TRBV9 and TRBJ2-3, the full variable domain reads DSGVTQTPKHLITATGQRVTLRCSPRSGDLSVYWYQQSLDQGLQFLIQYYNGEERAKGNILERFSAQQFPDLHSELNLSSLELGDSALYFCASSVVAGGGDTQYFGPGTRLTVL.

V usage is TRBV19 and J usage is TRBJ2-7, with D uncertain. The CDR3 is 14 amino acids. CDR1 and CDR2 from the germline V gene are LNHDA and SQIVND (reference sequence). Trimming removed 3 bases at V and 0 bases at J, with 9 bases between. CDR3 in DNA: TGTGCCAGTAGTATTATCGTGAGCTCCTACGAGCAGTACTTC. This codes for CASSIIVSSYEQYF.

The chain combines TRBV5-4 with TRBJ2-5; perhaps D is TRBD1 or TRBD2 (6 bases each). Between the trimmed V and J ends, which lost 2 bases and 4 bases, there was a span of 12 bases. From germline, CDR1 is SGHNT and CDR2 YYREEE (reference sequence). The CDR3 sequence is 14 residues long. CDR3 DNA: TGTGCCAGCAGCTTCTTTGGGGGGCTAGAGACCCAGTACTTC. Amino acid sequence: CASSFFGGLETQYF.

The chain uses TRBV5-6 and TRBJ2-1, with TRBD2 matching 13 bases. The CDR3 covers 18 residues. V shed 4 bases and J 8 bases; nucleotides not matched to a gene: 15. CDR1 and CDR2 (germline): SGHDT, YYEEEE. CDR3 amino acids: CASSPELAGGPKVDEQFF. CDR3 in DNA: TGTGCCAGCAGCCCCGAACTAGCGGGAGGGCCTAAGGTCGATGAGCAGTTCTTC.

V is TRBV27 and J is TRBJ1-1; 7 bases map to TRBD1. The V and J ends lost 8 bases and 2 bases, in that order; junction bases with no gene match: 17. Looked up from germline, CDR1 is MNHEY and CDR2 is SMNVEV (reference sequence). CDR3 length: 17 residues. CDR3 in amino acids: CASFPPDGTAPNTEAFF. The CDR3 DNA sequence: TGTGCCAGCTTTCCACCCGACGGGACAGCACCCAACACTGAAGCTTTCTTT.

This chain links TRBV9 with TRBJ2-5; D possibly uses TRBD1 or TRBD2 (5 bases each). The closer fit of TRBJ2-7 to the DNA end suggests the J call may be wrong. This CDR3 is 14 amino acids long. Germline CDR1 is SGDLS and CDR2 is YYNGEE. CDR3: CASSVGDESYEQYF. The CDR3 DNA sequence: TGTGCCAGCAGCGTAGGGGACGAGTCCTACGAGCAGTACTTC.

The chain combines TRBV4-2 with TRBJ1-1, with D hard to call. With 1 base removed from V and 5 bases from J, the gap between germline ends came to 17 bases. CDR3 length: 16 amino acids. The germline CDR1 and CDR2 sequences are LGHNA and YNFKEQ. Here the CDR3 DNA reads TGTGCCAGCAGCCAAGCGGGTACACTAACGGGGACTGAAGCTTTCTTT. Its protein is CASSQAGTLTGTEAFF.

This clone was seen a few times. This chain joins TRBV7-8 and TRBJ2-1; no firm D call. The CDR3 extends over 13 amino acids. Trimming took off 6 bases at V and 8 bases at J, with 14 bases between the two ends. CDR1 and CDR2 from the germline V gene are SGHVS and FQNEAQ. CDR3 in amino acids: CASSTTNLDEQFF. In nucleotides, the CDR3 is TGTGCCAGCAGTACCACTAATCTGGATGAGCAGTTCTTC.

The J gene is TRBJ2-2, the V gene TRBV13; TRBD2 might be the D (6 bases). Trimming shortened V by 4 bases and J by 0 bases, and 12 bases separated the two germline ends. Per the germline V gene, CDR1 is PRHDT and CDR2 is FYEKMQ (reference sequence). The CDR3 spans 16 residues. CDR3 DNA sequence: TGTGCCAGCAGCTCTCGGGACTTTCCGAACACCGGGGAGCTGTTTTTT. Protein: CASSSRDFPNTGELFF.

The V and J genes are TRBV11-1 and TRBJ1-3; D might be TRBD1 (6 bases). V was shortened by 5 bases and J by 2 bases, with 16 bases between the two germline ends. CDR3 length equals 16 residues. Germline assignment: CDR1 SGHAT and CDR2 FQDESV (reference sequence). The CDR3 region is CASSRFQGNPGNTIYF. The DNA for the CDR3 is TGTGCCAGCAGCCGATTTCAGGGGAACCCTGGAAACACCATATATTTT. The whole variable domain, remainder taken from reference TRBV11-1 and TRBJ1-3, is EAEVAQSPRYKITEKSQAVAFWCDPISGHATLYWYRQILGQGPELLVQFQDESVVDDSQLPKDRFSAERLKGVDSTLKIQPAELGDSAMYLCASSRFQGNPGNTIYFGEGSWLTVV.

The chain has TRBV6-4 and TRBJ1-5, with unresolved D. The CDR3 consists of 14 residues. Per germline, CDR1 MRHNA and CDR2 SNTAGT. Trimming took 3 bases from V and 0 from J, leaving 6 bases between them. This CDR3 reads CASSDKPSNQPQHF. The DNA of the CDR3 is TGTGCCAGCAGTGATAAGCCTAGCAATCAGCCCCAGCATTTT.

V and J are TRBV5-1 and TRBJ1-1; weak D call: TRBD1 (5 bases). V lost 0 bases to trimming and J lost 1 base, with 13 bases between them. This CDR3 contains 16 residues. CDR1 and CDR2 from the germline V gene are SGHRS and YFSETQ. CDR3 sequence reads: CASSLAILDRNTEAFF. The CDR3 nucleotides are TGCGCCAGCAGCTTGGCAATCTTAGACAGGAACACTGAAGCTTTCTTT.

The chain couples TRBV29-1 to TRBJ2-5; 7 bases are a match to TRBD1. V was pared by 0 bases and J by 13 bases, with 5 bases of the junction left unmatched. Germline V gives CDR1 SQVTM, CDR2 ANQGSEA. The CDR3 is made up of 11 amino acids. CDR3 protein: CSVEDRGFPYF. CDR3 bases: TGCAGCGTTGAAGACAGGGGGTTTCCGTACTTC.

The rearrangement joins TRBV12-2 to TRBJ1-2; TRBD1 was called by the table and not checked on the DNA. TRBV12-2 is flagged as a pseudogene. The CDR3 runs to 13 residues. For the CDR3, the DNA is TGTGCAAGTCGCTTACAGGGGGCTAGTGGCTACACCTTC. This sequence encodes CASRLQGASGYTF.

V and J are TRBV7-6 and TRBJ2-1; D unclear. In germline, CDR1 is SGHVS, CDR2 FNYEAQ. This CDR3 contains 15 residues. Trimming shortened V by 1 base and J by 1 base, and 8 bases separated the two germline ends. CDR3 DNA: TGTGCCAGCAGCTTAGGCCTGATTTCCTACAATGAGCAGTTCTTC. Protein sequence: CASSLGLISYNEQFF.

The chain couples TRBV6-1 to TRBJ2-1, with D perhaps matching TRBD2 (6 bases). The CDR3 spans 14 residues. The germline V and J ends were trimmed by 0 bases and 6 bases, with 9 bases remaining between them. Germline V lookup: CDR1 MNHNS, CDR2 SASEGT. The CDR3, as DNA: TGTGCCAGCAGTGAAGCTGGCGGGGTCAATGAGCAGTTCTTC. Its translation: CASSEAGGVNEQFF.

The V call is TRBV6-4, the J call TRBJ2-1; 16 nucleotides agree with TRBD2. This CDR3 is 17 amino acids long. J lost 12 bases, V lost 2 bases, and 10 bases had no gene match. Germline V gene data show CDR1 as MRHNA and CDR2 as SNTAGT. CDR3 DNA: TGTGCCAGCAGTGACGTTCCCGGGACTAGCGGGGGGGGATCGCAGTTCTTC. This gives the protein CASSDVPGTSGGGSQFF.

The chain combines TRBV12-5 with TRBJ2-7, with D hard to call. V gave up 0 bases and J gave up 4 bases, with 4 bases separating them. The CDR3 sequence is 12 residues long. CDR1 is LGHNT and CDR2 is FRNRAP in the germline V gene. In nucleotides, the CDR3 is TGTGCTAGTGGTTTGGTTGAGTACGAGCAGTACTTC. Translation: CASGLVEYEQYF.

The genes are TRBV4-1 and TRBJ1-5; D call uncertain. V gave up 0 bases and J gave up 0 bases, with 12 bases separating them. This CDR3 region has 17 residues. CDR1 and CDR2 (germline): MGHRA, YSYEKL. The CDR3 protein is CASSQENRIYSNQPQHF. CDR3 nucleotides: TGCGCCAGCAGCCAAGAAAACCGGATATATAGCAATCAGCCCCAGCATTTT.

The chain couples TRBV19 to TRBJ2-7; TRBD1 agrees at 10 bases. The germline V gene encodes CDR1 LNHDA and CDR2 SQIVND (reference sequence). The CDR3 loop spans 16 amino acids. V gave up 8 bases and J gave up 2 bases; unmatched junction bases: 12. The CDR3 is CASSTPGGQGTYEQYF. DNA of the CDR3: TGTGCCAGTTCAACCCCTGGGGGACAGGGGACCTACGAGCAGTACTTC.

The rearrangement links TRBV6-4 to TRBJ2-3; possibly TRBD1 for D (6 bases). The CDR3 contains 15 residues. V was clipped by 0 bases and J by 0 bases, with 7 bases between them. Germline-derived CDR1 and CDR2 are MRHNA and SNTAGT. This CDR3 reads CASSDSQGSTDTQYF. The CDR3 DNA sequence: TGTGCCAGCAGTGACTCGCAGGGGAGCACAGATACGCAGTATTTT.

V and J are TRBV6-7 and TRBJ2-1, with 7 bases aligning to TRBD2. TRBV6-7 is assigned to the ORF class and has an uncertain function. J gave up 10 bases and V 4 bases, and 10 bases lay outside the gene matches. This CDR3 region has 14 residues. The CDR3 DNA is TGTGCCAGCAGTTTGGGAGCCTCAGCGGGAGAGCAGTTCTTC. As protein: CASSLGASAGEQFF.